Listed here are 3 T cell receptor beta chains from one sample, sequenced in a study of response to subunit inactivated influenza vaccine. TCRdb analysed the RT-PCR reads with MiXCR anew, one entry per CDR3 protein. The sample shows around 200,000 distinct CDR3 sequences, approximately 9.2% of them seen only once. The sequenced sample was non-naive T cells sorted from PBMCs, obtained on the day of vaccination. The receptors here all came from a man aged 50 to 60 who received an inactivated influenza vaccine.

This clonotype was observed many times. V and J are TRBV15 and TRBJ1-5; possible D gene TRBD1, 5 bases. Germline V gene sequence: CDR1 LNHNV, CDR2 YYDKDF (reference sequence). V gave up 5 bases and J gave up 0 bases, with 11 bases separating them. This CDR3 has 15 amino acids. DNA for the CDR3: TGTGCCACCAGCCTCGGACAATATAGCAATCAGCCCCAGCATTTT. Protein sequence: CATSLGQYSNQPQHF.

This clonotype was seen more than once but under ten times. The chain combines TRBV5-1 with TRBJ1-1, with 11 bases identical to TRBD1. With 4 bases clipped from V and 4 bases from J, the junction kept 6 bases outside the gene matches. The CDR3 extends over 15 amino acids. The germline gives CDR1 SGHRS, CDR2 YFSETQ. This chain's CDR3 is CASSPLGTGGTEAFF. Here the CDR3 DNA reads TGCGCCAGCAGCCCTCTCGGGACAGGGGGCACTGAAGCTTTCTTT.

The table lists this clonotype with a few counts. This chain connects TRBV25-1 to TRBJ1-2; D is unresolved. Trimming took 7 bases from V and 2 from J, leaving 11 bases between them. The CDR3 has 13 residues. Germline assignment: CDR1 MGHDK and CDR2 SYGVNS. The CDR3 reads CASTGSPNYGYTF. The CDR3 DNA reads TGTGCCAGCACCGGCAGCCCCAACTATGGCTACACCTTC.